This T cell receptor beta chain stems from a study of shared clonotypes between healthy human individuals (dated by TCRdb to the early 2020s). For the wider study: Two women and a few men aged 18 to 49 years were included in the cohort. Different laboratories and diverse techniques were used to prepare libraries and sequence TCR repertoires, to increase sequencing depth and limit assay-specific biases. Each donor's leukapheresis produced roughly between about 0.9 and 9.5 billion PBMCs. For each donor, CD4 naive and CD4 memory were each given three plates, CD8 naive was given two plates, and CD8 memory was given one plate. Blood TCR repertoires of several healthy adults were deeply sequenced to estimate repertoire size and the extent of clonotype sharing between individuals.

CD8 naive samples were obtained by positive selection for CCR7 among CD45RO-negative cells, yielding a CD45RA+CCR7+ population from which TemRA cells were excluded. Donors were healthy HIV-negative adults with no recently reported acute infections or vaccinations. Every donor was a Caucasian adult residing in Nashville, Tennessee, USA. Blood was collected by leukapheresis, and PBMCs were isolated by Ficoll-Histopaque density gradient centrifugation and then cryopreserved in liquid nitrogen vapor phase. Analytical flow cytometry was used to check the purity and quantity of every magnetically sorted T cell population. Genomic DNA was isolated from each sorted fraction and quantified by UV absorbance on a Nanodrop 2000c. Using the deep immunoSEQ assay, multiplex PCR amplified TCR CDR3 regions from genomic DNA. For each cell subset, the extracted genomic DNA was distributed evenly across all wells of several immunoSEQ 96-well plates, and each plate served as one replicate. For sorted subsets, each replicate PCR was loaded with around 220 ng genomic DNA, equivalent to 32,000 or so T cell genomes. The purified libraries were quantified using a Qubit 3.0 fluorometer, sized with a Bioanalyzer 2100, and then quantified again using the KAPA Library Quantification kit. Every immunoSEQ 96-well plate was sequenced on a dedicated single-read 150-cycle Illumina NextSeq 550 flow cell. As for how the authors treated the data: The immunoSEQ output contained only junctional sequences without quality scores, so filtering could not match that applied to full-length reads. Sequences were annotated with PyIR, a Python wrapper for IgBLAST v1.9, using IMGT germline references to assign V/J genes and CDR3. Reads with weak V/J assignments (E-value above 1e-6), missing CDR3, stop codons, out-of-frame junctions, or ambiguous translated residues were removed. A V3J clonotype was defined by an identical inferred V gene, J gene, and CDR3 amino acid sequence. The percentage overlap between two repertoires was calculated by dividing the number of shared unique clonotypes by the size of the smaller repertoire. Repertoire richness was assessed with RTK rarefaction, the Chao1 estimator, and Recon v2.1 estimates of unobserved clonotypes. Generation probabilities for all TCRbeta clonotypes obtained by the gDNA method from a handful of donors were computed using OLGA. TCRdb took over this immuneACCESS table, retaining in-frame rearrangements with V and J assigned. Such tables are incomplete; in checked studies, under half of the missing clones stem from an unresolved V gene, and the remainder is unexplained. From that table come the V and J calls and clone size; the DNA was used to work out D and trimming. In all, the sample holds 2 million to 2.5 million clones, and about 95% of those were seen once. The ten largest make up 0.9% to 1.3% of the sample.

Results the study describes overall, beyond this receptor: Compared with non-shared clonotypes, clonotypes shared by all four sorted-subset donors had higher generation probabilities. Sampling was limited to blood, and TCR repertoires in tissue likely differ from TCR repertoires in blood. Because the study included only a small number of donors, the genetic and exposure-history diversity represented was limited. Incomplete sequencing was indicated by rarefaction of sorted-subset datasets, despite the large sequencing depth. Based on pairwise subsampling, the degree of clonotype sharing among donors was expected to be affected by sequencing depth. Sharing across a handful of donors was observed for around 5% of naive CD4, 3% to 3.5% of naive CD8, over 2% of memory CD4, and approximately 0.41% of memory CD8 clonotypes. Naive subsets generally had larger estimated clonotype richness than memory subsets did.

The germline V gene encodes CDR1 MNHEY and CDR2 SVGAGI. Reading from cysteine to phenylalanine, the CDR3 counts 13 amino acids. Only the CDR3 portion is preserved as DNA: 39 bases, with reading frame beginning at the first base. V and J are truncated by 5 bases and 4 bases respectively, leaving an intervening sequence of 12 bases. About this clone: Its cognate antigen has yet to be identified. Base qualities are not recorded, but no much larger clone differs from it by a single base.

This TCR came from a man aged 18 to 29 in good health. The sequenced sample was naive CD8+ T cells sorted from blood. The cell subset or site label, read with the paper, signifies: CD45RA+CCR7+. This sequence uses TRBV6-5 and TRBJ2-7; the D gene is possibly TRBD1 or TRBD2, each agreeing over 5 bases. The CDR3 amino acid sequence is: CASSPGRPYEQYF. In nucleotide form, the sequence is TGTGCCAGCAGTCCGGGACGGCCATACGAGCAGTACTTC.